This T cell receptor beta chain derives from a study of blood T cell repertoires in COVID-19. Study-level background: Material from acute and convalescent COVID-19 was sourced from the United States, Italy and Spain. T cells, B-cell-depleted T cells, or PBMCs supplied cDNA or gDNA.

The V gene lost 4 bases and the J gene lost 4 bases, with 8 bases spanning the gap. The germline V gene has CDR1 MGHRA and CDR2 YSYEKL. CDR3 length: 13 amino acids. Methods used by the authors: Estimation of nucleated cell counts relied on the amplification of reference gene primers. Data came from immunoSEQ multiplex PCR; TCRdb stores just in-frame clones and leaves some out. The D gene and trimming were derived from the DNA, and the V and J assignments and clone size from that table. Altogether roughly 60,000 clones are present, about four fifths being singletons, with the ten largest covering around 3.4%.

This TCR was recovered from a woman aged 80 or over with acute or convalescent COVID-19. Input material: peripheral blood. The chain carries TRBV4-1 and TRBJ2-1, with D hard to call. DNA for the CDR3: TGCGCCAGCAGCCCCCCCCAGTACAATGAGCAGTTCTTC. As protein: CASSPPQYNEQFF.